Each of the 5 T cell receptor beta chains below was sequenced from the same sample in a study of spatial heterogeneity in lung cancer. TCRdb processed the 5' RACE reads anew with MiXCR; each CDR3 protein has one entry. The sample comprises about 61,000 distinct CDR3 sequences, under 7.5% of which are singletons, and about 14% rests with the top ten. Time point denoted: sample taken at primary tumor resection. Sequencing used PBMCs, obtained at surgery. Receptors originate from a female donor with early-stage non-small cell lung cancer.

J is TRBJ2-7 and V is TRBV29-1; D perhaps matches TRBD2 (5 bases). This CDR3 contains 13 residues. Trimming removed 4 bases at V and 2 bases at J, with 12 bases between. The germline gives CDR1 SQVTM, CDR2 ANQGSEA. In DNA, the CDR3 is TGCAGCGTTGTGCCCGGAGGCCCCTACGAGCAGTACTTC. This sequence encodes CSVVPGGPYEQYF.

This clonotype has just a few counts. V and J are TRBV5-1 and TRBJ1-2; D is unresolved. With 2 bases removed from V and 3 bases from J, the gap between germline ends came to 8 bases. The germline V gene has CDR1 SGHRS and CDR2 YFSETQ. The CDR3 has 13 residues. The CDR3, as DNA: TGCGCCAGCAGCTTTTTAACAGACTATGGCTACACCTTC. The encoded protein is CASSFLTDYGYTF.

The CDR3 sequence: CASRASSYNSPLHF. The DNA for the CDR3 is TGTGCCAGCAGAGCTAGCTCCTATAATTCACCCCTCCACTTT. The chain recombines TRBV6-4 with TRBJ1-6; no reliable D call. The CDR3 totals 14 residues. V was pared by 6 bases and J by 0 bases, with 6 bases between. Germline V gives CDR1 MRHNA, CDR2 SNTAGT.

A few counts support this clonotype. This sequence joins TRBV20-1 and TRBJ1-4, with 7 bases identical to TRBD1. This CDR3 region has 15 residues. Trimming at V came to 1 base and at J to 7 bases, leaving 9 bases not matched to a gene. The germline CDR1 and CDR2 sequences are DFQATT and SNEGSKA (reference sequence). CDR3 amino acids: CSARASEGAGEKLFF. The CDR3 DNA reads TGCAGTGCTAGAGCCTCTGAGGGGGCGGGTGAAAAACTGTTTTTT.

This clonotype was picked up many times. The rearrangement joins TRBV18 to TRBJ2-3; TRBD1 agrees at 7 bases. There are 16 residues in the CDR3. Trimming cost V 6 bases and J 2 bases; bases outside gene matches: 11. The germline gives CDR1 KGHSH, CDR2 LQKENI. The CDR3 DNA reads TGTGCCAGCTCTCTCAGGGGGTCGAGGCTCACAGATACGCAGTATTTT. Its translation: CASSLRGSRLTDTQYF.